This T cell receptor beta chain was profiled in a study of blood T cell repertoires in COVID-19. The V gene end was trimmed by 3 bases and the J gene end by 1 base; junction bases not matched to a gene: 7. The CDR3 has 16 amino acids. The V gene's germline CDR1 is LNHDA and CDR2 SQIVND (reference sequence). Only in-frame clones appear in the TCRdb table, and some are missing; sequencing was by immunoSEQ multiplex PCR. The sample contains approximately 200,000 clones, about 85% of which appear only once. The sequence was collected from a man aged 45-65 years who had recovered from COVID-19. Sequenced input: peripheral blood. This rearrangement joins TRBV19 to TRBJ2-7; TRBD2 matches at 9 bases. CDR3 sequence: CASSISPSGASYEQYF. The CDR3 nucleotides are TGTGCCAGTAGTATTTCCCCTAGCGGGGCTTCCTACGAGCAGTACTTC.